A single sample gave rise to the 24 T cell receptor beta chains below, sequenced in a study of regulatory T cells in long-lasting Graves disease. Construction of TCR beta libraries relied on iRepertoire HTBI primers and on Arm-PCR targeting CDR3 regions. Each CDR3 protein gets one entry after TCRdb re-called the multiplex PCR reads with MiXCR. The repertoire holds about 290,000 distinct CDR3 sequences, approximately 20% seen once, with about 56% in the top ten. Time point denoted: persistent/refractory GD, antithyroid drugs over 5 years with positive TRAb. Generation of the TCR library employed RNA extracted from PBMCs. Sequenced material: peripheral blood mononuclear cells (PBMCs), taken when the disease was refractory, from a patient treated with antithyroid drugs. These receptors all stem from a female donor with Graves disease.

The gene calls are TRBV6-5 and TRBJ2-5; no reliable D call. The CDR3 has 14 residues. The germline V and J ends were trimmed by 2 bases and 4 bases, with 11 bases remaining between them. In germline, CDR1 is MNHEY, CDR2 SVGAGI. For the CDR3, the DNA is TGTGCCAGCAGTTACGGGGATAATCGAGAGACCCAGTACTTC. Translated: CASSYGDNRETQYF.

The genes are TRBV18 and TRBJ1-5; 7 nucleotides agree with TRBD1. In germline, CDR1 is KGHSH, CDR2 LQKENI. V dropped 3 bases and J dropped 4; count of bases not matched to a gene: 9. CDR3 length: 16 residues. In DNA, the CDR3 is TGTGCCAGCTCACCCTTCCCCCGGGACAGTAATCAGCCCCAGCATTTT. It specifies CASSPFPRDSNQPQHF.

This clonotype occurred a few times. The chain has TRBV28 and TRBJ2-6, with 7 bases matching TRBD1. Trimming cost V 6 bases and J 2 bases; bases outside gene matches: 4. Germline V gives CDR1 MDHEN, CDR2 SYDVKM. The CDR3 is made up of 15 amino acids. CDR3 DNA: TGTGCCAGCAGCTCCCAGGGGGCTGGGGCCAACGTCCTGACTTTC. Its protein product is CASSSQGAGANVLTF.

This clonotype has only a few counts. The rearrangement joins TRBV4-2 to TRBJ2-1; 9 nucleotides agree with TRBD1. Germline V gene lookup returns CDR1 LGHNA and CDR2 YNFKEQ. The CDR3 sequence is 14 residues long. V was pared by 3 bases and J by 7 bases, with 4 bases of the junction left unmatched. In DNA, the CDR3 is TGTGCCAGCAGCCAGGGACAGGGAGGGAATGAGCAGTTCTTC. Its translation: CASSQGQGGNEQFF.

This clonotype was found a few times. This chain links TRBV28 with TRBJ2-4; D is possibly TRBD2 (5 bases). Germline CDR1 MDHEN, CDR2 SYDVKM. The ends were cut back, 3 bases at V and 0 bases at J, with 6 bases in the middle. This CDR3 is 14 amino acids long. CDR3 coding DNA: TGTGCCAGCAGTTTCGCGGGAGCCAAAAACATTCAGTACTTC. The encoded protein is CASSFAGAKNIQYF.

This sequence joins TRBV7-2 and TRBJ2-4, with 10 bases that match TRBD2. The germline CDR1 and CDR2 sequences are SGHTA and FQGNSA. The CDR3 is made up of 17 amino acids. The V gene end was trimmed by 5 bases and the J gene end by 7 bases; junction bases not matched to a gene: 14. The chain's CDR3 is CASSPRPPGLAMNIQYF. CDR3 nucleotides: TGTGCCAGCAGCCCCCGACCTCCGGGACTAGCGATGAACATTCAGTACTTC.

This clonotype showed up many times. The chain is built from TRBV29-1 and TRBJ2-7; 7 nucleotides agree with TRBD2. This CDR3 contains 13 residues. Germline V gene data show CDR1 as SQVTM and CDR2 as ANQGSEA. Unmatched junction bases numbered 9, after V lost 6 bases and J lost 4 bases. The CDR3 protein is CSVTGAGVYEQYF. CDR3 sequence (DNA): TGCAGCGTCACTGGGGCGGGAGTATACGAGCAGTACTTC.

Concerning this clonotype: Its ends do not fully match the called genes, so a read error is possible. The chain has TRBV10-2 and TRBJ2-7, with D hard to call. Per germline, CDR1 WSHSY and CDR2 SAAADI. The CDR3 sequence is 11 residues long. The CDR3 spells CASSDGYERYF. Here the CDR3 DNA reads TGCGCCAGCAGTGACGGCTACGAGCGGTACTTC.

This clonotype was seen a handful of times. The gene calls are TRBV6-5 and TRBJ1-4; D not resolved. The CDR3 totals 15 residues. V lost 2 bases, J lost 7 bases, and 14 bases lay in between. Germline CDR1 MNHEY, CDR2 SVGAGI. The CDR3 DNA reads TGTGCCAGCAGTTACGGCCCAGATGCCACTGAAAAACTGTTTTTT. Its protein product is CASSYGPDATEKLFF.

This chain connects TRBV20-1 to TRBJ2-7, with 12 bases identical to TRBD2. Germline V CDR1 and CDR2: DFQATT, SNEGSKA (reference sequence). Trimming cost V 5 bases and J 0 bases; bases outside gene matches: 2. The CDR3 spans 14 residues. CDR3 sequence: CSAQTSGSSYEQYF. The CDR3, as DNA: TGCAGTGCTCAGACTAGCGGGAGCTCCTACGAGCAGTACTTC.

The rearrangement links TRBV4-2 to TRBJ2-2, with D perhaps matching TRBD2 (5 bases). V dropped 1 base and J dropped 7 bases, with 13 bases sitting between them. The CDR3 spans 15 residues. The V gene's germline CDR1 is LGHNA and CDR2 YNFKEQ. CDR3 nucleotide sequence: TGTGCCAGCAGCCAAGTTGAGCGGCTTTACGGGGAGCTGTTTTTT. This gives the protein CASSQVERLYGELFF.

At least ten counts were recorded for this clonotype. The chain couples TRBV6-1 to TRBJ2-5, with D possibly matching TRBD2 (7 bases). Trimming took 7 bases from V and 4 from J, leaving 16 bases between them. The V gene's germline CDR1 is MNHNS and CDR2 SASEGT. The CDR3 is 14 amino acids. In DNA form, the CDR3 reads TGTGCCAGCAACCTCCGGGGGGCTGGAGAGACCCAGTACTTC. Protein: CASNLRGAGETQYF.

This clonotype was found a few times. This rearrangement joins TRBV28 to TRBJ2-3; D is possibly TRBD1 or TRBD2 (7 bases each). The V end was cut by 5 bases, the J end by 6 bases, with 27 bases between. The CDR3 consists of 18 residues. Germline V CDR1 and CDR2: MDHEN, SYDVKM. DNA for the CDR3: TGTGCCAGCAGTCGACAGGGTGCAGCGGGATTTATCGCTGATACGCAGTATTTT. Amino acids: CASSRQGAAGFIADTQYF.

In this sample, this clonotype turned up a few times. This CDR3 reads CASSFRRLPGLGSGELFF. CDR3 sequence (DNA): TGTGCCAGCAGTTTTCGACGACTTCCGGGACTAGGGTCCGGGGAGCTGTTTTTT. The chain carries TRBV27 and TRBJ2-2, with 8 bases identical to TRBD2. The ends lost 3 bases at V and 6 bases at J; junction bases unmatched: 15. The CDR3 runs to 18 residues. CDR1 MNHEY and CDR2 SMNVEV come from the germline V gene (reference sequence).

This clonotype was seen only a few times. The J gene is TRBJ1-1, the V gene TRBV15, with D unclear. Germline V gene sequence: CDR1 LNHNV, CDR2 YYDKDF (reference sequence). This CDR3 spans 14 amino acids. V gave up 0 bases and J gave up 5 bases, with 10 bases separating them. The DNA of the CDR3 is TGTGCCACCAGCAGAGACCACGGAGAGACTGAAGCTTTCTTT. It translates to CATSRDHGETEAFF.

The chain carries TRBV28 and TRBJ1-4; D uncertain. CDR1 MDHEN and CDR2 SYDVKM come from the germline V gene. V lost 5 bases and J lost 15, with 13 bases in between. CDR3 length equals 11 residues. Here the CDR3 DNA reads TGTGCCAGCAGTCCCTCAGATGGGGTGTTTTTT. Its protein is CASSPSDGVFF.

This clonotype was seen ten or more times. This CDR3 is CASSQTVFGPQHF. As DNA, the CDR3 is TGTGCCAGCAGCCAGACAGTCTTCGGGCCCCAGCATTTT. The chain employs TRBV9 and TRBJ1-5; TRBD1 is a possible D gene (5 bases). Germline V gene lookup returns CDR1 SGDLS and CDR2 YYNGEE. V was shortened by 4 bases and J by 9 bases, with 14 bases between the two germline ends. This CDR3 is built from 13 residues.

This clonotype was seen ten or more times. The rearrangement joins TRBV28 to TRBJ2-7, with TRBD2 as a possible D gene (6 bases). V was clipped by 3 bases and J by 5 bases, with 17 bases between them. The V gene's germline CDR1 is MDHEN and CDR2 SYDVKM. This CDR3 contains 15 residues. The CDR3 here is CASSFLEGFAHEQYF. In DNA form, the CDR3 reads TGTGCCAGCAGTTTCCTGGAGGGATTTGCCCACGAGCAGTACTTC.

This clonotype appeared many times. The chain couples TRBV25-1 to TRBJ1-2, with D perhaps matching TRBD1 (6 bases). Germline V gene lookup returns CDR1 MGHDK and CDR2 SYGVNS. V was clipped by 1 base and J by 4 bases, with 13 bases between them. The CDR3 contains 15 residues. CDR3 coding DNA: TGTGCCAGCAGTGAATCCGGGACACTTGGCTATGGCTACACCTTC. It is translated as CASSESGTLGYGYTF.

The CDR3 bases are TGTGCCAGCAGTCGAGGACTAGCGGGACTTTCATACGAGCAGTACTTC. This gives the protein CASSRGLAGLSYEQYF. This chain uses TRBV6-1 with TRBJ2-7, with 12 bases fitting TRBD2. The trim removed 5 bases at V and 4 bases at J, leaving 9 bases unmatched. This CDR3 has 16 residues. Germline values: CDR1 MNHNS, CDR2 SASEGT.

This clonotype was picked up many times. The gene calls are TRBV12-5 and TRBJ2-5; D might be TRBD1 or TRBD2, each matching 5 bases. Per the germline V gene, CDR1 is LGHNT and CDR2 is FRNRAP. The CDR3 is 15 amino acids. Deletions cut 6 bases from V and 2 bases from J, with 16 bases between. The CDR3 bases are TGTGCTAGTGGACCCGGCCGGGGCCATCAAGAGACCCAGTACTTC. Translated, it gives CASGPGRGHQETQYF.

V and J are TRBV5-5 and TRBJ1-3, with D possibly TRBD1 on 6 matching bases. The CDR3 is made up of 15 amino acids. Trimming removed 4 bases from V and 2 bases from J, with 13 bases in between. Germline CDR1 SGHKS, CDR2 YYEKEE (reference sequence). The CDR3 sequence is CASSIQGFAGNTIYF. Written as DNA, the CDR3 is TGTGCCAGCAGCATACAGGGTTTTGCTGGAAACACCATATATTTT.

The chain uses TRBV20-1 and TRBJ2-3, with D possibly matching TRBD1 (5 bases). Germline loops: CDR1 DFQATT, CDR2 SNEGSKA (reference sequence). Trimming took off 5 bases at V and 0 bases at J, with 15 bases between the two ends. The CDR3 runs 15 residues. The CDR3 bases are TGCAGTGCTGGCCGATCGACAGCTAGCACAGATACGCAGTATTTT. Encoded protein: CSAGRSTASTDTQYF.

This sequence joins TRBV25-1 and TRBJ2-7; no reliable D call. Trimming cost V 0 bases and J 3 bases, with 0 bases left between them. This CDR3 contains 11 residues. CDR1 is MGHDK, CDR2 SYGVNS, per germline. CDR3 DNA: TGTGCCAGCAGTGAATACTACGAGCAGTACTTC. Amino acid sequence: CASSEYYEQYF.